The T cell receptor (beta chain) under discussion was sequenced for a study of OX40 agonist ivuxolimab in advanced cancers. V dropped 1 base and J dropped 0; count of bases not matched to a gene: 0. The CDR3 is 15 residues long. Germline V gene lookup returns CDR1 MGHRA and CDR2 YSYEKL. The data were produced by immunoSEQ multiplex PCR, yet TCRdb's version contains in-frame clones alone and is incomplete. The table lists about 70,000 clones, approximately 90% of them singletons, with 6% to 8.5% in the top ten. This specimen was CD4+ or CD8+ T cells sorted from blood, taken in a trial of the OX40 agonist ivuxolimab. This clonotype was obtained from an adult with an advanced solid tumor such as melanoma, head and neck, liver or kidney cancer. The gene calls are TRBV4-1 and TRBJ2-3, with TRBD2 matching 8 bases. CDR3: CASSQVAGSTDTQYF. As DNA, the CDR3 is TGCGCCAGCAGCCAAGTAGCGGGGAGCACAGATACGCAGTATTTT.